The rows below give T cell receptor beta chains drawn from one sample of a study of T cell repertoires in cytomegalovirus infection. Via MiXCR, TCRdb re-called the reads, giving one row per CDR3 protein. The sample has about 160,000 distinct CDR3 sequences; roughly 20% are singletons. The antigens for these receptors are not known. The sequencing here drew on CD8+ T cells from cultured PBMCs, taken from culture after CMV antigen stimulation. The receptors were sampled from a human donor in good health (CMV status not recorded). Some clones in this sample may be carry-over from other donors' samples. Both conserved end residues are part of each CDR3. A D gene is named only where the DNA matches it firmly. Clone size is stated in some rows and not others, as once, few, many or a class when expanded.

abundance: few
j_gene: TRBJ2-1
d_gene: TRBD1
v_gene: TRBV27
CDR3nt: TGTGCCAGCAGTTTAGAGGGGGACAGGGCTAGCGATGAGCAGTTCTTC
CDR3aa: CASSLEGDRASDEQFF

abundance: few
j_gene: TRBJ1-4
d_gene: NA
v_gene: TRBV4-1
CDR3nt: TGCGCCAGTGGGAACAGTCCTAATGAAAAACTGTTTTTT
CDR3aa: CASGNSPNEKLFF

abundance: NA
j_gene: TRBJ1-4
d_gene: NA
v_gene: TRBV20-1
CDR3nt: TGCAGTGCTAGTAAATCAGGACAGCAAAATGAAAAACTGTTTTTT
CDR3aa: CSASKSGQQNEKLFF

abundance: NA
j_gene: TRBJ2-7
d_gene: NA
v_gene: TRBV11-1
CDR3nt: TGTGCCAGCAGCTTAAGGCAGGAGCACTACGAGCAGTACTTC
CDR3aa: CASSLRQEHYEQYF

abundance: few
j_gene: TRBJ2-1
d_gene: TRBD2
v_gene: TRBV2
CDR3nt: TGTGCCAGTAAGGGAGGGTCCTACAATGAGCAGTTCTTC
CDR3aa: CASKGGSYNEQFF

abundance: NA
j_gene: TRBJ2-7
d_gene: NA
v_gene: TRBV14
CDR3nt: TGTGCCAGCAGCCAATTCTGGGACACGACCTACGAGCAGTACTTC
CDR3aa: CASSQFWDTTYEQYF

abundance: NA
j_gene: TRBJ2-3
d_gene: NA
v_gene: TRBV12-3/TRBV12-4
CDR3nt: TGTGCCAGCAGCGCGGAACAGCTGGGTACGCAGTATTTT
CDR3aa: CASSAEQLGTQYF

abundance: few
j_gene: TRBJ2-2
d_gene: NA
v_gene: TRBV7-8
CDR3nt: TGTGCCAGCAGCTTAGGGGCGGCAGTTACGAACACCGGGGAGCTGTTTTTT
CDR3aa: CASSLGAAVTNTGELFF

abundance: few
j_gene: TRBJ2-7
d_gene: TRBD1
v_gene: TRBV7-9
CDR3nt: TGTGCCAGCAGCTCAGACAGGGTTGTCAACGAGCAGTACTTC
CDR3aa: CASSSDRVVNEQYF

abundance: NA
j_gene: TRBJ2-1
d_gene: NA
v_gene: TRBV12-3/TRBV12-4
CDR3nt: TGTGCCAGCAGTTTAGGGCTAGGGTTGAACAATGAGCAGTTCTTC
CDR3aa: CASSLGLGLNNEQFF

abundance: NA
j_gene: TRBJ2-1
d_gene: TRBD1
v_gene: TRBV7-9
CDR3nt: TGTGCCAGCAGCTCATCCGGGACAGGGGAAGAGGTTAAGTTCTTC
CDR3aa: CASSSSGTGEEVKFF

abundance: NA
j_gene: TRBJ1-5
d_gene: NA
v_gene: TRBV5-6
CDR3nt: TGTGCCAGCAGCTTGGCAGTTATGGGCTGGTGGCCCCAGCATTTT
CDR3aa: CASSLAVMGWWPQHF

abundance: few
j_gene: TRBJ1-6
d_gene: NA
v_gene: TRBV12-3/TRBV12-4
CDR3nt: TGTGCCAGCAGCCCCACGAATTCACCCCTCCACTTT
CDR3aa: CASSPTNSPLHF

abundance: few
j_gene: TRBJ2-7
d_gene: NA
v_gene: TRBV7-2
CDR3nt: TGTGCCAGCAGCTCCCGGGACAACCCCTACGAGCAGTACTTC
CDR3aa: CASSSRDNPYEQYF

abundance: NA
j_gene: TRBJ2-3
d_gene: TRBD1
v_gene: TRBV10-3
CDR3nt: TGTGCCATCAGTGCACAGGGGGCACCCTTGGCGAGCACAGATACGCAGTATTTT
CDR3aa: CAISAQGAPLASTDTQYF

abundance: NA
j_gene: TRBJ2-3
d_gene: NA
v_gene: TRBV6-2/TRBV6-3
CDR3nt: TGTGCCAGCAGTTACGAGGGGTCTTTTAGCACAGATACGCAGTATTTT
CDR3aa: CASSYEGSFSTDTQYF

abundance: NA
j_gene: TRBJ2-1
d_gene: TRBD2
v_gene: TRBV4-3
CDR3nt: TGCGCCAGCAGCCAAACGGGACTAGCGGGGGGGGGACAGTTCTTC
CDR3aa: CASSQTGLAGGGQFF

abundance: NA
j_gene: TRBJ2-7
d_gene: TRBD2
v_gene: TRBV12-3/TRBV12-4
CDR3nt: TGTGCCAGCAGTTTGGGAGCGGGGGGGATTTACGAGCAGTACTTC
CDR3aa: CASSLGAGGIYEQYF

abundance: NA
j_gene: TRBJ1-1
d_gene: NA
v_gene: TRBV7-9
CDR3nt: TGTGCCAGCAGGGGTCCGAGGGGGGCGTCGAGAACTGAAGCTTTCTTT
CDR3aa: CASRGPRGASRTEAFF

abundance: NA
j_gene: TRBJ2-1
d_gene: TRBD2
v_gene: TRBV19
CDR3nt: TGTGCCAGTAGTATCAGGACTAGCGGAGACAATGAGCAGTTCTTC
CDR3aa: CASSIRTSGDNEQFF

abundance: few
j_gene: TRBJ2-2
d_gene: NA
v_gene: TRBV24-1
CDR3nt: TGTGCCACCAGTGATTTTAAACTGCCGGGGACCGGGGAGCTGTTTTTT
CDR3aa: CATSDFKLPGTGELFF

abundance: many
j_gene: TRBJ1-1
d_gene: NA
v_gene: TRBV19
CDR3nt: TGTGCCAGTAGTATTATACAGGCCGTAGAGACTGAAGCTTTCTTT
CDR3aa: CASSIIQAVETEAFF

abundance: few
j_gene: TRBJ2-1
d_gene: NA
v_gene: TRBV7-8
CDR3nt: TGTGCCAGCAGATCCCTGATGCGCGGGTTAAGCTCCTACAATGAGCAGTTCTTC
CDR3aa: CASRSLMRGLSSYNEQFF

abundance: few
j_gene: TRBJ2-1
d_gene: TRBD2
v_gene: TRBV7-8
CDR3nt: TGTGCCAGCAGCACGGGGGGATATGAGCAGTTCTTC
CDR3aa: CASSTGGYEQFF